A selection of T cell receptor beta chains follows, all from one sample in a study of beta chain features in type 1 diabetes. Produced via immunoSEQ multiplex PCR; TCRdb's table is partial and in-frame only. The sample consists of over 300,000 clones, 7% to 10% of them appearing once. Sequencing was performed on central memory CD4+ T cells from blood. The receptor set was obtained from a man aged 30-40 years with type 1 diabetes. CDR3s include the opening cysteine and the closing phenylalanine or tryptophan. The order of the fields is clone size, D gene, J gene, V gene, CDR3 DNA, CDR3 protein. A D gene is named only where the DNA matches it firmly. Part of the rows lack a size; the others show once, few, many or a class for expanded clones.

few,TRBD1,TRBJ1-4,TRBV27,TGTGCCAGCAGTTTATCGGACAGGGGGCGTGTAAAACTGTTTTTT,CASSLSDRGRVKLFF
few,TRBD1,TRBJ2-2,TRBV5-1,TGCGCCAGCAGCCCTCGGACAGGCCTGGACACCGGGGAGCTGTTTTTT,CASSPRTGLDTGELFF
-,-,TRBJ1-6,TRBV28,TGTGCCAGCAGTTTATTGCAGGGAGTTTCAATATCTCCCCTCCACTTT,CASSLLQGVSISPLHF
few,-,TRBJ2-7,TRBV11-2,TGTGCCAGCAGCTTAGCGCAGGCCCCTGGCGAGCAGTACTTC,CASSLAQAPGEQYF
few,-,TRBJ1-2,TRBV6-6,TGTGCCAGCAGTTCTAACGCTAACTATGGCTACACCTTC,CASSSNANYGYTF
-,TRBD1,TRBJ2-7,TRBV29-1,TGCAGCGTCGACAGGGGTCGCGAGCAGTACTTC,CSVDRGREQYF
-,-,TRBJ2-7,TRBV6-5,TGTGCCAGCAGCCCCGACCGATATCGAGAGCAGTACTTC,CASSPDRYREQYF
-,-,TRBJ2-6,TRBV7-2,TGTGCCAGCAGCTTAGTAGGGGGGCCCCTCGGGGGGGCCAACGTCCTGACTTTC,CASSLVGGPLGGANVLTF
few,TRBD1,TRBJ2-2,TRBV7-9,TGTGCCAGCAGCTCCCGACAGGGGGGGAACACCGGGGAGCTGTTTTTT,CASSSRQGGNTGELFF
few,TRBD1,TRBJ1-2,TRBV28,TGTGCCAGCAGAGACTCAGGGGGAGAGTTCTATGGCTACACCTTC,CASRDSGGEFYGYTF
-,-,TRBJ1-5,TRBV27,TGTGCCAGCAGGCCGGGACGCCTTGGGCAGCCCCAGCATTTT,CASRPGRLGQPQHF
few,TRBD2,TRBJ2-5,TRBV28,TGTGCCAGCAGTTCAAGGAGCGGGAAGGAGACCCAGTACTTC,CASSSRSGKETQYF
few,-,TRBJ1-2,TRBV29-1,TGCAGCGCCCTGTCGCCCGGACGGGATGGCTACACCTTC,CSALSPGRDGYTF
few,TRBD1,TRBJ1-1,TRBV9,TGTGCCAGCAGCGCACAGGGGGACACTGAAGCTTTCTTT,CASSAQGDTEAFF
-,-,TRBJ2-1,TRBV6-1,TGTGCCATCAGTGAGGCGGGGGCACAGAACTCCTACAATGAGCAGTTCTTC,CAISEAGAQNSYNEQFF
few,-,TRBJ1-2,TRBV27,TGTGCCAGCAGTCGGTCCTCTCTGGCGAATGGCTACACCTTC,CASSRSSLANGYTF
-,-,TRBJ2-1,TRBV21-1,TGTGCCAGCAGCAAACAGGACGCCAGTACATACAATGAGCAGTTCTTC,CASSKQDASTYNEQFF
-,-,TRBJ1-4,TRBV7-2,TGTGCCAGCAGCACCAGAGGGGGATACGAAAAACTGTTTTTT,CASSTRGGYEKLFF
few,-,TRBJ2-5,TRBV11-2,TGTGCCAGCAGCTTAGGACTTCAAGAGACCCAGTACTTC,CASSLGLQETQYF
few,TRBD1,TRBJ2-7,TRBV6-5,TGTGCCAGCAGTCAGAACAGGGGGTTCCGTCAGAAGCAGTACTTC,CASSQNRGFRQKQYF
-,-,TRBJ1-1,TRBV30,TGTGCCTGGAGTCTAGGAAACACTGAAGCTTTCTTT,CAWSLGNTEAFF
-,-,TRBJ1-4,TRBV7-8,TGTGCCTGCCAAGGGCAGAATGAAAAACTGTTTTTT,CACQGQNEKLFF
-,-,TRBJ1-1,TRBV28,TGTGCCAGCAGCGCCCGTATCACTGAAGCTTTCTTT,CASSARITEAFF
-,TRBD2,TRBJ2-1,TRBV7-2,TGTGCCAGCAGCGCGAGCGGGGCGGAGCAGTTCTTC,CASSASGAEQFF
-,-,TRBJ1-1,TRBV7-9,TGTGCCAGCAGCCCCCTGGGGAACACTGAAGCTTTCTTT,CASSPLGNTEAFF
-,-,TRBJ2-1,TRBV5-6,TGTGCCAGCAGCTTGAGTGAGGCTGAGCAGTTCTTC,CASSLSEAEQFF
-,-,TRBJ1-1,TRBV30,TGTGCCCGGAGACAACCGAACACTGAAGCTTTCTTT,CARRQPNTEAFF
-,-,TRBJ2-5,TRBV30,TGTGCCTGGAGTAGAGGGGCGCAGACCCAGTACTTC,CAWSRGAQTQYF
-,-,TRBJ2-4,TRBV23-1,TGCGCCAGCAGCCTAAACGTGTCGGGGAGCAAAAACATTCAGTACTTC,CASSLNVSGSKNIQYF
-,-,TRBJ2-3,TRBV2,TGTGCCAGCAGCGGCCCAACCACCACAGATACGCAGTATTTT,CASSGPTTTDTQYF
-,TRBD1,TRBJ1-2,TRBV7-9,TGTGCCAGCAGCTCGGGACAGGGGGCGCAGGGCTACACCTTC,CASSSGQGAQGYTF
few,-,TRBJ1-2,TRBV6-5,TGTGCCAGCACGTCAGGACTCTATGGCTACACCTTC,CASTSGLYGYTF
few,-,TRBJ2-1,TRBV5-4,TGTGCCAGCAGCTTGGCAGGAACGGGCGAGCAGTTCTTC,CASSLAGTGEQFF
few,-,TRBJ2-2,TRBV6-6,TGTGCCAGCAGACTAATGAACACGGCCGGGGAGCTGTTTTTT,CASRLMNTAGELFF
-,-,TRBJ1-4,TRBV1,TGCACCAGCAGCCAAGAAGGGCGGAAAGGACGGGGTGGGACTAATGAAAAACTGTTTTTT,CTSSQEGRKGRGGTNEKLFF
few,TRBD1,TRBJ2-1,TRBV5-1,TGCGCCAGCAGCCCCTGGACAGGGTTCTCCTACAATGAGCAGTTCTTC,CASSPWTGFSYNEQFF
few,-,TRBJ1-2,TRBV9,TGTGCCAGCAGCCCCGGACAGAGCAATTACTATGGCTACACCTTC,CASSPGQSNYYGYTF
-,-,TRBJ2-1,TRBV7-4,TGTGCCAGCAGCCTCTTGTACAATGAGCAGTTCTTC,CASSLLYNEQFF
-,TRBD2,TRBJ2-5,TRBV6-1,TGTGCCAGCAGTGGACTGGCTTCATCGGGGGGAGGTGAGACCCAGTACTTC,CASSGLASSGGGETQYF